The source of this T cell receptor (beta chain) is a study of regulatory T cells in long-lasting Graves disease. Through Arm-PCR of CDR3 regions and iRepertoire HTBI primers, TCR beta libraries were built. TCRdb reprocessed the multiplex PCR reads with MiXCR, giving one entry per CDR3 protein. Of approximately 400,000 distinct CDR3 sequences in the sample, 23% were seen once. This clonotype was observed at least ten times. The CDR3 is 15 amino acids. V shed 6 bases and J shed 3 bases, with 18 bases lying between them. Germline loops: CDR1 MNHNS, CDR2 SASEGT. Time point given: persistent/refractory GD, antithyroid drugs over 5 years with positive TRAb. PBMC-derived RNA was used for the TCR library.

The clonotype comes from a female donor with Graves disease. Material: peripheral blood mononuclear cells (PBMCs), obtained when the disease was refractory, from a patient treated with antithyroid drugs. V and J are TRBV6-1 and TRBJ2-7; D may be TRBD1 or TRBD2 (5 bases each). The CDR3 sequence is CASRAMTAGIYEQYF. CDR3 nucleotide sequence: TGTGCCAGCAGGGCAATGACAGCCGGGATCTACGAGCAGTACTTC.